The T cell receptor beta chain described here comes from a study of T cells in Graves' hyperthyroidism and ophthalmopathy. Findings and limits, study-wide: Researchers found most expanded thyroid clonotypes above 0.001 in blood as well.

The CDR3 regions of TCR beta were amplified from RNA transcripts. Primed by the HTBI set, a first-round RT-PCR was run on the TCR CDR3. One entry per CDR3 protein, called by TCRdb with MiXCR from the multiplex PCR reads. The sample contains some 600,000 distinct CDR3 sequences, more than 11% of which appear only once. This CDR3 contains 11 residues. CDR1 is LNHDA and CDR2 is SQIVND in the germline V gene (reference sequence). Trimming stripped 3 bases from V and 6 bases from J, with 6 bases between. This clonotype was recorded at least ten times. What it binds is unknown. Any patient presenting with uncontrolled infection, other autoimmune disease, pregnancy or lactation was left out. Diagnosing involved the use of clinical symptoms, serum thyroxine and TRAb, thyroid ultrasound and orbital computed tomography. This sample holds PBMCs from approximately 10 ml fresh peripheral blood.

The sequenced sample was blood. The source of this sequence is a woman aged 25 to 45 with Graves' hyperthyroidism that later progressed to Graves' ophthalmopathy. The V call is TRBV19, the J call TRBJ2-7; no definite D call. The CDR3 protein is CASSINPEQYF. In DNA, the CDR3 is TGTGCCAGTAGTATTAATCCCGAGCAGTACTTC. Based on the CDR3 plus reference TRBV19 and TRBJ2-7, the full variable domain is DGGITQSPKYLFRKEGQNVTLSCEQNLNHDAMYWYRQDPGQGLRLIYYSQIVNDFQKGDIAEGYSVSREKKESFPLTVTSAQKNPTAFYLCASSINPEQYFGPGTRLTVT.